The rows below give T cell receptor beta chains drawn from one sample of a study of T cell changes during pregnancy in multiple sclerosis. Clones were read by immunoSEQ multiplex PCR, and TCRdb kept only the in-frame ones, dropping some. Among about 80,000 clones listed, around 94% were seen once. The sample was peripheral blood, taken in the second trimester of pregnancy. The receptors derive from a female donor in good health, enrolled as a control in a pregnancy study. The CDR3 runs from the conserved cysteine through the conserved F or W. D genes are given only for firm matches.

CDR3 protein: CASRVAGGPGEQYF
CDR3 DNA: TGTGCCAGCAGGGTAGCGGGAGGGCCAGGCGAGCAGTACTTC
V gene: TRBV2
J gene: TRBJ2-7
D gene: TRBD2

CDR3 protein: CASSLGVAGASTDTQYF
CDR3 DNA: TGCGCCAGCAGCTTGGGGGTCGCGGGAGCTAGCACAGATACGCAGTATTTT
V gene: TRBV5-1
J gene: TRBJ2-3
D gene: TRBD2

CDR3 protein: CASSLSSGGTARRRDNEQFF
CDR3 DNA: TGTGCCAGCAGTTTATCGAGTGGCGGGACGGCTCGCCGCAGGGACAATGAGCAGTTCTTC
V gene: TRBV27
J gene: TRBJ2-1
D gene: -

CDR3 protein: CASSGIGADTQYF
CDR3 DNA: TGTGCCAGCAGCGGAATAGGAGCGGATACGCAGTATTTT
V gene: TRBV7-9
J gene: TRBJ2-3
D gene: -

CDR3 protein: CASRLAHTWLGIGPGEQYF
CDR3 DNA: TGTGCAAGTCGCTTAGCGCATACTTGGTTGGGTATTGGTCCGGGCGAGCAGTACTTC
V gene: TRBV12-2
J gene: TRBJ2-7
D gene: -

CDR3 protein: CASSPRTENQPQHF
CDR3 DNA: TGTGCCAGTAGTCCTCGGACAGAAAATCAGCCCCAGCATTTT
V gene: TRBV19
J gene: TRBJ1-5
D gene: -

CDR3 protein: CAISASKGSGDKNIQYF
CDR3 DNA: TGTGCCATCAGTGCTTCAAAGGGTTCCGGGGACAAAAACATTCAGTACTTC
V gene: TRBV10-3
J gene: TRBJ2-4
D gene: -

CDR3 protein: CASSSGQGKGEAFF
CDR3 DNA: TGCGCCAGCAGCTCGGGACAGGGAAAAGGTGAAGCTTTCTTT
V gene: TRBV5-1
J gene: TRBJ1-1
D gene: TRBD1

CDR3 protein: CATRGPGSYNEQFF
CDR3 DNA: TGTGCCACTAGGGGGCCAGGTTCCTACAATGAGCAGTTCTTC
V gene: TRBV28
J gene: TRBJ2-1
D gene: TRBD1

CDR3 protein: CASKKPGFQETQYF
CDR3 DNA: TGTGCCAGCAAAAAGCCGGGATTTCAAGAGACCCAGTACTTC
V gene: TRBV2
J gene: TRBJ2-5
D gene: -

CDR3 protein: CASSLETWGGNTIYF
CDR3 DNA: TGTGCCAGCAGCTTAGAAACCTGGGGCGGAAACACCATATATTTT
V gene: TRBV7-2
J gene: TRBJ1-3
D gene: -

CDR3 protein: CASLGGSINTGELFF
CDR3 DNA: TGCGCCAGCCTAGGCGGGAGTATTAACACCGGGGAGCTGTTTTTT
V gene: TRBV5-1
J gene: TRBJ2-2
D gene: TRBD2

CDR3 protein: CASSSGQSTDTQYF
CDR3 DNA: TGTGCCAGCAGCTCAGGACAGAGCACAGATACGCAGTATTTT
V gene: TRBV7-6
J gene: TRBJ2-3
D gene: -

CDR3 protein: CASSSPHNPRTGGTEAFF
CDR3 DNA: TGTGCCAGCAGCTCTCCCCACAACCCCCGGACAGGGGGCACTGAAGCTTTCTTT
V gene: TRBV5-5
J gene: TRBJ1-1
D gene: TRBD1

CDR3 protein: CASRRDLEETQYF
CDR3 DNA: TGTGCCAGCAGACGAGACCTAGAAGAGACCCAGTACTTC
V gene: TRBV6-6
J gene: TRBJ2-5
D gene: -

CDR3 protein: CASSYGVAGKTNEQFF
CDR3 DNA: TGTGCCAGCAGTTACGGGGTAGCGGGAAAAACGAATGAGCAGTTCTTC
V gene: TRBV6-5
J gene: TRBJ2-1
D gene: TRBD2

CDR3 protein: CASSHRGQGAQSKKLFF
CDR3 DNA: TGTGCCAGCAGCCACCGAGGACAGGGGGCGCAGTCCAAAAAACTGTTTTTT
V gene: TRBV7-9
J gene: TRBJ1-4
D gene: TRBD1

CDR3 protein: CASNSPGEQPQHF
CDR3 DNA: TGTGCCAGCAACTCCCCGGGAGAGCAGCCCCAGCATTTT
V gene: TRBV6-6
J gene: TRBJ1-5
D gene: -